This T cell receptor (beta chain) was captured in a study of cytomegalovirus exposure and HLA in healthy donors. General study findings and limits: The finding came from a later analysis; first-cohort TCR clusters tended to co-occur in the roughly 120 validation repertoires.

TCRdb's table, derived via immunoSEQ multiplex PCR, lists solely in-frame clones and lacks some. Counted here are 110,000 or so clones, approximately 90% occurring once; the ten biggest clones make up 3% to 4%. The V and J ends lost 4 bases and 0 bases respectively, with 12 bases between them. The CDR3 has 15 amino acids. Germline values: CDR1 SGHDN, CDR2 FVKESK. Worth noting for this clone: The target antigen is unknown.

This clonotype was sampled from a woman under 30 in good health and CMV-seropositive. This chain joins TRBV14 and TRBJ1-1, with D possibly matching TRBD1 (6 bases). The material sequenced was PBMCs. CDR3 loop: CASSPFDRLNTEAFF. CDR3 sequence (DNA): TGTGCCAGCAGCCCATTCGACAGGCTGAACACTGAAGCTTTCTTT.